These T cell receptor beta chains were read from a single sample in a study of patients and donors after allogeneic stem cell transplantation. Via MiXCR, TCRdb re-called the RT-PCR reads, giving one row per CDR3 protein. The table shows approximately 200,000 distinct CDR3 sequences, with around 40% occurring only once. The sample taken for sequencing was blood, either unsorted or a sorted T cell fraction (not recorded which). These receptors were obtained from a human donor who was either an allogeneic HSCT recipient or a stem cell or donor lymphocyte infusion donor (not recorded which). It is not recorded whose cells these are; they may come from a transplant donor. Both conserved end residues are trimmed from each CDR3. Some rows have no size entry. The others give once, few or many, or a class for an expanded clone.

clone size	V gene	CDR3 protein
few	TRBV4-1	ASSQDPGRVRREQETQY
-	TRBV9	ASSVAQGGPYT
few	TRBV20-1	SARPGDRIMF
few	TRBV29-1	SMGQGLSGDTQY
-	TRBV5-6	ASSLSPSGTGHQPQH
few	TRBV7-2	ASSLVWGFDNSPLH
few	TRBV12-3/TRBV12-4	ASSDRSNTEAF
few	TRBV4-2	ASSQDRDRNTEAF
-	TRBV24-1	ATSDPRGRTTEAF
-	TRBV5-5	ASSLGLGSYGYT
few	TRBV12-3/TRBV12-4	ASSTSGTNSPLH
-	TRBV3-1	ASSPSYRNIQY
-	TRBV12-3/TRBV12-4	ASSLRVYNEQF
-	TRBV28	ASSLARTQY
-	TRBV9	ASSVGGWDRGGYGYT
few	TRBV6-5	ASSQSRGGYT
few	TRBV10-2	ASTGTGSEAF
few	TRBV20-1	SARDRATGYT
few	TRBV29-1	SVDPNLRGNEQF
-	TRBV7-9	ASSLVDYEQF
-	TRBV10-3	AIRGKGPPHTNTEAF
-	TRBV4-1	ASSQLAMTQEKLF
-	TRBV7-2	ASSLDLRQPQH
-	TRBV6-5	ASSSDRGSPPLH
-	TRBV5-1	ASSLSQGAYTEAF
-	TRBV7-2	ASSLWDREDTQY
-	TRBV5-1	ASSLDLLEQY
-	TRBV11-2	ASSLGNRGTGYT
few	TRBV9	ASSATGMGTKKLF
few	TRBV10-3	AISPSGRGNQPQH
few	TRBV5-5	ASGITGQNTEAF
few	TRBV6-1	ASSEKEAGGYGYT
few	TRBV29-1	SVKDKGIYEQY
-	TRBV18	ASSPPGRHNEKLF
-	TRBV28	ASSTGQQETQY
-	TRBV12-3/TRBV12-4	ASSLNSLRLAGNTGELF
-	TRBV20-1	SANPGANSPLH
few	TRBV3-1	ASSQAGTPRRGY
-	TRBV12-3/TRBV12-4	ASSSGITEAF
-	TRBV2	ASSAYEGGVIPGANVLT
once	TRBV6-5	ASSYSGGDSYEQY
-	TRBV6-1	ASSDQGARIEKLF
few	TRBV12-3/TRBV12-4	ASSVPGKEQF
-	TRBV15	ATGQENTEAF
-	TRBV6-1	ASSRPPGQGETEAF
-	TRBV9	ASSPSGILSPLH
-	TRBV4-2	ASSQDTQETQY
-	TRBV7-9	ASSSGEYPYT
-	TRBV7-2	ASSPRLGPRGTDTQY
-	TRBV20-1	SARDFLARMGLSGYT
few	TRBV4-3	ASSPGTGHSGANEKLF
-	TRBV12-3/TRBV12-4	ASSPETEETQY